The 30 T cell receptor beta chains in this list originate from one sample, sequenced in a study of blood T cell repertoires in COVID-19. Some clones are missing from TCRdb's copy, which holds only in-frame ones; the method was immunoSEQ multiplex PCR. The table includes about 400,000 clones, roughly 90% detected once. Sequencing used PBMCs or T cells enriched from blood (not recorded which). Every receptor here comes from a woman under 40 who had recovered from COVID-19.

The genes are TRBV30 and TRBJ1-1; 9 bases match TRBD1. This CDR3 region has 13 residues. Per the germline V gene, CDR1 is GTSNPN and CDR2 is SVGIG (reference sequence). The J segment lost 4 bases and the V segment lost 4 bases, leaving 4 bases of the junction unmatched. CDR3 amino acids: CAWKDRGSTEAFF. The CDR3 coding sequence is TGTGCCTGGAAGGACAGGGGAAGCACTGAAGCTTTCTTT. Full variable domain (rest looked up from reference TRBV30 and TRBJ1-1): SQTIHQWPATLVQPVGSPLSLECTVEGTSNPNLYWYRQAAGRGLQLLFYSVGIGQISSEVPQNLSASRPQDRQFILSSKKLLLSDSGFYLCAWKDRGSTEAFFGQGTRLTVV.

This clone was picked up a small number of times. CDR3 sequence (DNA): TGTGCCAGCAGGGGAGCTAGCGGGGGGTTTGGTGAGCAGTTCTTC. Protein sequence: CASRGASGGFGEQFF. The chain carries TRBV6-5 and TRBJ2-1; 11 positions agree with TRBD2. CDR1 and CDR2 (germline): MNHEY, SVGAGI. The J segment lost 9 bases and the V segment lost 6 bases, leaving 10 bases of the junction unmatched. The CDR3 sequence is 15 residues long.

This clone was recorded a few times. CDR3: CASSQGPSTGPGYGYTF. CDR3 nucleotides: TGTGCCAGCAGCCAGGGGCCTTCGACAGGGCCGGGCTATGGCTACACCTTC. The gene calls are TRBV9 and TRBJ1-2; 7 positions match TRBD1. Per the germline V gene, CDR1 is SGDLS and CDR2 is YYNGEE. The CDR3 loop spans 17 amino acids. J was trimmed by 4 bases and V by 4 bases; bases with no gene match: 16.

This chain joins TRBV25-1 and TRBJ1-2; D not resolved. Looked up from germline, CDR1 is MGHDK and CDR2 is SYGVNS. The CDR3 length is 13 residues. The ends were cut back, 3 bases at V and 8 bases at J, with 13 bases in the middle. The CDR3 DNA sequence: TGTGCCAGCAGTGACGGGGAGAAGGGAGGCTACACCTTC. Its translation: CASSDGEKGGYTF.

This chain uses TRBV12-5 with TRBJ2-4, with D possibly matching TRBD1 (6 bases). Trimming took 3 bases from V and 4 from J, leaving 7 bases between them. The CDR3 runs 13 residues. CDR1 and CDR2 from the germline V gene are LGHNT and FRNRAP. DNA of the CDR3: TGTGCTAGTGGTTTAGGACAGAAAAACATTCAGTACTTC. It translates to CASGLGQKNIQYF.

The chain carries TRBV24-1 and TRBJ1-5; D uncertain. Germline V gives CDR1 KGHDR, CDR2 SFDVKD. The CDR3 runs 13 residues. V lost 5 bases, J lost 7 bases, and 11 bases lay in between. CDR3 bases: TGTGCCACCAGTGCGGGGAGCCGACAGCCCCAGCATTTT. This gives the protein CATSAGSRQPQHF.

This clone was seen more than once but under ten times. This rearrangement joins TRBV30 to TRBJ1-2; D possibly corresponds to TRBD1 (6 bases). CDR3 length: 15 amino acids. With 3 bases removed from V and 7 bases from J, the gap between germline ends came to 21 bases. Germline loops: CDR1 GTSNPN, CDR2 SVGIG (reference sequence). The CDR3 protein is CAWSGPVQGYFGYTF. In DNA, the CDR3 is TGTGCCTGGAGCGGACCCGTACAGGGTTACTTTGGCTACACCTTC.

This clone has just a few counts. This rearrangement joins TRBV7-2 to TRBJ1-6; TRBD1 might be the D (5 bases). V lost 6 bases, J lost 9 bases, and 12 bases lay in between. The CDR3 is 13 amino acids. CDR1 SGHTA and CDR2 FQGNSA come from the germline V gene. The CDR3 spells CASSGTFSSPLHF. In nucleotides, the CDR3 is TGTGCCAGCAGTGGGACTTTCTCTTCACCCCTCCACTTT.

V usage is TRBV6-5 and J usage is TRBJ2-7; 9 bases fit TRBD1. After removal of 10 bases from V and 5 bases from J, the junction contained 9 bases not matched to a gene. This CDR3 has 13 residues. The germline CDR1 and CDR2 sequences are MNHEY and SVGAGI. The CDR3 nucleotides are TGTGCCACCACCGGGACAGGGCTTCACGAGCAGTACTTC. It codes for CATTGTGLHEQYF.

The chain is built from TRBV7-9 and TRBJ2-7; the D is unclear. The V gene lost 5 bases and the J gene lost 4 bases, with 12 bases spanning the gap. Germline V lookup: CDR1 SEHNR, CDR2 FQNEAQ (reference sequence). This CDR3 is built from 13 residues. The CDR3 reads CASSPSSRYEQYF. The CDR3 DNA is TGTGCCAGCAGCCCATCGAGTCGGTACGAGCAGTACTTC.

The V call is TRBV10-3, the J call TRBJ2-7, with TRBD1 matching 10 bases. V was clipped by 11 bases and J by 2 bases; unmatched bases: 9. CDR3 length: 14 amino acids. Germline V gene sequence: CDR1 ENHRY, CDR2 SYGVKD. Written as DNA, the CDR3 is TGTGCCGTAAGGGGACAGGGGCTTACCTACGAGCAGTACTTC. This gives the protein CAVRGQGLTYEQYF.

This sequence joins TRBV27 and TRBJ1-1; D not resolved. Between the trimmed V and J ends, which lost 3 bases and 6 bases, there was a span of 14 bases. Germline CDR1 is MNHEY and CDR2 is SMNVEV (reference sequence). This CDR3 comprises 14 residues. CDR3 residues: CASSLEGGDSEAFF. Here the CDR3 DNA reads TGTGCCAGCAGTTTGGAGGGAGGTGATTCTGAAGCTTTCTTT.

This clone is a singleton in its sample. This chain links TRBV19 with TRBJ2-1; D possibly corresponds to TRBD1 (6 bases). The CDR3 runs to 17 residues. With 5 bases removed from V and 4 bases from J, the gap between germline ends came to 21 bases. Germline V gene lookup returns CDR1 LNHDA and CDR2 SQIVND (reference sequence). Written as DNA, the CDR3 is TGTGCCAGTAGTCCCCCGCCGGGACAACGAATTTACAATGAGCAGTTCTTC. Residues: CASSPPPGQRIYNEQFF. Drawing the rest from reference TRBV19 and TRBJ2-1, the complete variable domain is DGGITQSPKYLFRKEGQNVTLSCEQNLNHDAMYWYRQDPGQGLRLIYYSQIVNDFQKGDIAEGYSVSREKKESFPLTVTSAQKNPTAFYLCASSPPPGQRIYNEQFFGPGTRLTVL.

This sequence joins TRBV10-3 and TRBJ2-1; 7 bases map to TRBD2. Germline CDR1 and CDR2: ENHRY and SYGVKD. Unmatched junction bases numbered 1, after V lost 7 bases and J lost 7 bases. The CDR3 loop spans 11 amino acids. CDR3 residues: CAIKGGNEQFF. The CDR3 DNA sequence: TGTGCCATCAAGGGAGGGAATGAGCAGTTCTTC.

The genes are TRBV7-3 and TRBJ2-3; D ambiguous. V lost 2 bases, J lost 6 bases, and 12 bases lay in between. The germline V gene has CDR1 SGHTA and CDR2 FQGTGA. This CDR3 region has 14 residues. CDR3 sequence (DNA): TGTGCCAGCAGCTTAGGCCCGGGTGGGGATACGCAGTATTTT. Encoded protein: CASSLGPGGDTQYF.

V and J are TRBV9 and TRBJ1-1; D call uncertain. Germline assignment: CDR1 SGDLS and CDR2 YYNGEE. The germline V and J ends were trimmed by 2 bases and 8 bases, with 10 bases remaining between them. The CDR3 spans 12 residues. The CDR3 DNA reads TGTGCCAGCAGCGTCAACGGGATCGAAGCTTTCTTT. It specifies CASSVNGIEAFF. The full variable domain, rest sourced from reference TRBV9 and TRBJ1-1, is DSGVTQTPKHLITATGQRVTLRCSPRSGDLSVYWYQQSLDQGLQFLIQYYNGEERAKGNILERFSAQQFPDLHSELNLSSLELGDSALYFCASSVNGIEAFFGQGTRLTVV.

The V call is TRBV6-4, the J call TRBJ1-5; 11 nucleotides align to TRBD1. The CDR3 is 19 residues long. The germline V gene encodes CDR1 MRHNA and CDR2 SNTAGT. The V gene end was trimmed by 6 bases and the J gene end by 1 base; junction bases not matched to a gene: 14. The chain's CDR3 is CASSGPGQGESRSNQPQHF. The CDR3 nucleotides read TGTGCCAGCAGCGGACCGGGACAGGGGGAAAGTAGGAGCAATCAGCCCCAGCATTTT.

This clone has more than one count but fewer than ten. This sequence joins TRBV29-1 and TRBJ2-2; D is unresolved. V gave up 4 bases and J gave up 7 bases, with 13 bases separating them. CDR1 and CDR2 (germline): SQVTM, ANQGSEA. The length of the CDR3 is 13 residues. CDR3 DNA: TGCAGCGTTGTGGTGGGTGCGGTCGGGGAGCTGTTTTTT. Translated: CSVVVGAVGELFF.

This chain uses TRBV27 with TRBJ2-1, with TRBD1 identical over 7 bases. The J segment lost 0 bases and the V segment lost 2 bases, leaving 10 bases of the junction unmatched. This CDR3 contains 18 residues. In germline, CDR1 is MNHEY, CDR2 SMNVEV (reference sequence). In DNA, the CDR3 is TGTGCCAGCAGTTTACGTCGGGACAGACCCAGCTCCTACAATGAGCAGTTCTTC. This sequence encodes CASSLRRDRPSSYNEQFF.

The chain employs TRBV6-5 and TRBJ1-3; the D gene is possibly TRBD1 (5 bases). Per the germline V gene, CDR1 is MNHEY and CDR2 is SVGAGI. Trimming pared 0 bases from V and 8 bases from J, leaving 11 bases between. This CDR3 comprises 14 residues. This CDR3 reads CASSYSRTTDTIYF. The CDR3 bases are TGTGCCAGCAGTTACTCGAGGACAACAGACACCATATATTTT.

This sequence joins TRBV6-1 and TRBJ2-7, with 8 bases fitting TRBD1. CDR3 length: 15 residues. Germline V gives CDR1 MNHNS, CDR2 SASEGT. The trim removed 0 bases at V and 2 bases at J, leaving 3 bases unmatched. In DNA, the CDR3 is TGTGCCAGCAGTGAAGCGGACAGGGCAGCCTACGAGCAGTACTTC. Translated, it gives CASSEADRAAYEQYF.

The V call is TRBV2, the J call TRBJ1-4; the D gene is possibly TRBD1 (6 bases). The V gene's germline CDR1 is SNHLY and CDR2 FYNNEI. The CDR3 totals 14 residues. Trimming cost V 6 bases and J 8 bases, with 16 bases left between them. The CDR3 sequence: CASRDDRLGEKLFF. In DNA, the CDR3 is TGTGCCAGCAGAGACGACAGGTTGGGAGAAAAACTGTTTTTT.

V and J are TRBV29-1 and TRBJ2-2; D is perhaps TRBD1 (7 bases). CDR3 length equals 16 residues. V shed 6 bases and J shed 0 bases, with 17 bases lying between them. Germline V gene sequence: CDR1 SQVTM, CDR2 ANQGSEA. The CDR3 loop reads CSVLRGAGSNTGELFF. CDR3 nucleotides: TGCAGCGTGCTCAGGGGGGCAGGGTCGAACACCGGGGAGCTGTTTTTT.

V usage is TRBV7-2 and J usage is TRBJ2-3; D gene unclear. There are 16 residues in the CDR3. With 2 bases removed from V and 0 bases from J, the gap between germline ends came to 12 bases. Germline V gene lookup returns CDR1 SGHTA and CDR2 FQGNSA. The CDR3: CASSLSFWASTDTQYF. CDR3 in DNA: TGTGCCAGCAGCTTAAGTTTTTGGGCGAGCACAGATACGCAGTATTTT.

This chain joins TRBV4-3 and TRBJ1-5; perhaps TRBD1 as D (6 bases). The CDR3 has 14 residues. In germline, CDR1 is LGHNA, CDR2 YSLEER. The V end was cut by 0 bases, the J end by 9 bases, with 12 bases between. The CDR3 reads CASSQDRGWVPQHF. DNA of the CDR3: TGCGCCAGCAGCCAAGACAGGGGTTGGGTGCCCCAGCATTTT.

This chain joins TRBV5-1 and TRBJ2-3, with TRBD2 matching 7 bases. This CDR3 region has 15 residues. V was clipped by 6 bases and J by 0 bases; unmatched bases: 7. Germline V gene lookup returns CDR1 SGHRS and CDR2 YFSETQ. The CDR3 region is CASNERGVSTDTQYF. DNA for the CDR3: TGCGCCAGCAACGAGCGGGGTGTGAGCACAGATACGCAGTATTTT.

The genes are TRBV20-1 and TRBJ1-2; weak D call: TRBD1 (6 bases). The CDR3 spans 11 residues. V was clipped by 5 bases and J by 8 bases, with 12 bases between them. Germline V gives CDR1 DFQATT, CDR2 SNEGSKA (reference sequence). CDR3 protein: CSALRDNGYTF. CDR3 DNA: TGCAGTGCTCTACGGGACAACGGCTACACCTTC.

This chain connects TRBV5-8 to TRBJ1-1; D gene unclear. The CDR3 is 15 residues long. The V gene lost 2 bases and the J gene lost 2 bases, with 13 bases spanning the gap. In germline, CDR1 is SGHTS, CDR2 YDEGEE. The chain's CDR3 is CASSFYLLINTEAFF. CDR3 bases: TGTGCCAGCAGCTTTTATTTACTAATAAACACTGAAGCTTTCTTT.

The gene calls are TRBV7-9 and TRBJ2-2; 11 bases are a match to TRBD2. In germline, CDR1 is SEHNR, CDR2 FQNEAQ (reference sequence). V shed 5 bases and J 1 base; nucleotides not matched to a gene: 9. CDR3 size: 18 residues. The CDR3 nucleotides are TGTGCCAGCAGCCCTGGACTAGCGGGTTTGGGGAACACCGGGGAGCTGTTTTTT. Encoded protein: CASSPGLAGLGNTGELFF.

The rearrangement links TRBV7-2 to TRBJ2-1, with 14 bases lining up with TRBD2. In germline, CDR1 is SGHTA, CDR2 FQGNSA. Losses at the gene ends were 5 bases for V and 7 bases for J; bases not matched to a gene: 7. This CDR3 has 16 amino acids. DNA of the CDR3: TGTGCCAGCAGCCCCAAGACTAGCGGGGGGGGAAATGAGCAGTTCTTC. It specifies CASSPKTSGGGNEQFF.